The clone carrying this T cell receptor (beta chain) was detected once. This sample stems from a study of radiotherapy plus CTLA-4 blockade in lung cancer. The protocol was immunoSEQ multiplex PCR, while the TCRdb copy is restricted to in-frame clones and leaves out a portion. The profile shows around 100,000 clones, roughly 77% of them singletons. J was trimmed by 0 bases and V by 4 bases; bases with no gene match: 2. This CDR3 comprises 15 residues. Germline V gives CDR1 MGHDK, CDR2 SYGVNS. The chain uses TRBV25-1 and TRBJ2-7, with TRBD1 matching over 11 bases. Sequencing was performed on peripheral blood, taken from a patient treated with radiotherapy plus ipilimumab. The sequence was obtained from a human donor with non-small cell lung cancer that progressed on radiotherapy plus ipilimumab. Some clones in this sample may be carry-over from other donors' samples. CDR3 bases: TGTGCCAGCAGTGTCGGGACAGGGGGCTCCTACGAGCAGTACTTC. The encoded protein is CASSVGTGGSYEQYF.